The 22 T cell receptor beta chains below all came from one sample that was sequenced in a study of T cell changes during pregnancy in multiple sclerosis. The protocol was immunoSEQ multiplex PCR, while the TCRdb copy is restricted to in-frame clones and leaves out a portion. The sample lists under 55,000 clones, around 90% occurring once. Sequenced here: peripheral blood, sampled in the first trimester of pregnancy. These receptors all stem from a female donor with multiple sclerosis, enrolled in a pregnancy study.

The chain has TRBV6-5 and TRBJ1-1; the match to TRBD1 covers 7 bases. V was pared by 6 bases and J by 1 base, with 5 bases of the junction left unmatched. Germline CDR1 and CDR2: MNHEY and SVGAGI. The CDR3 extends over 14 amino acids. This CDR3 reads CASRTGTENTEAFF. In DNA form, the CDR3 reads TGTGCCAGCAGAACGGGGACAGAGAACACTGAAGCTTTCTTT.

CDR3 sequence (DNA): TGTGCCAGCAGCGTAGGTGGCGGGGGGAACTACAATGAGCAGTTCTTC. It encodes CASSVGGGGNYNEQFF. The rearrangement links TRBV9 to TRBJ2-1; 8 bases fit TRBD2. V was clipped by 0 bases and J by 3 bases; unmatched bases: 5. The CDR3 is 16 residues long. CDR1 and CDR2 (germline): SGDLS, YYNGEE.

This rearrangement joins TRBV7-3 to TRBJ2-2, with D possibly TRBD2 on 5 matching bases. The CDR3 spans 15 residues. Germline V gives CDR1 SGHTA, CDR2 FQGTGA. V lost 5 bases and J 2 bases, leaving 12 bases between the germline ends. DNA for the CDR3: TGTGCCAGCAGCCCCGACTACCTCAACACCGGGGAGCTGTTTTTT. It encodes CASSPDYLNTGELFF.

Remarks on this clone: At the DNA level, this CDR3 is encoded by other sequences in the same sample as well. V and J are TRBV5-1 and TRBJ2-2; D ambiguous. Between the trimmed V and J ends, which lost 4 bases and 6 bases, there was a span of 16 bases. In germline, CDR1 is SGHRS, CDR2 YFSETQ. The CDR3 contains 15 residues. The CDR3 DNA is TGCGCCAGCAGCATAACCGGAGACGCCCCCGGGGAGCTGTTTTTT. It yields the protein CASSITGDAPGELFF. The full variable domain, completed using reference TRBV5-1 and TRBJ2-2, is KAGVTQTPRYLIKTRGQQVTLSCSPISGHRSVSWYQQTPGQGLQFLFEYFSETQRNKGNFPGRFSGRQFSNSRSEMNVSTLELGDSALYLCASSITGDAPGELFFGEGSRLTVL.

This rearrangement joins TRBV27 to TRBJ1-1, with D possibly matching TRBD1 (6 bases). This CDR3 region has 14 residues. V was pared by 1 base and J by 7 bases, with 13 bases between. CDR1 MNHEY and CDR2 SMNVEV come from the germline V gene (reference sequence). The CDR3 region has the DNA TGTGCCAGCAGTTTATGGGGGGGGGCAGGTGAAGCTTTCTTT. It translates to CASSLWGGAGEAFF.

The rearrangement links TRBV4-1 to TRBJ1-2, with D possibly matching TRBD1 (5 bases). The CDR3 sequence is 16 residues long. Germline-derived CDR1 and CDR2 are MGHRA and YSYEKL. V lost 0 bases to trimming and J lost 3 bases, with 14 bases between them. CDR3 protein: CASSQDPGGAHYGYTF. The CDR3 DNA sequence: TGCGCCAGCAGCCAAGATCCTGGAGGGGCTCACTATGGCTACACCTTC.

The V and J genes are TRBV5-4 and TRBJ1-1; 7 nucleotides match TRBD1. The CDR3 length is 13 residues. The V gene's germline CDR1 is SGHNT and CDR2 YYREEE (reference sequence). V lost 0 bases and J lost 7; bases outside the gene matches: 3. The CDR3 region is CASSLGTGREAFF. The CDR3, as DNA: TGTGCCAGCAGCTTGGGGACAGGACGTGAAGCTTTCTTT. Full variable domain (outside the CDR3, taken from reference TRBV5-4 and TRBJ1-1): ETGVTQSPTHLIKTRGQQVTLRCSSQSGHNTVSWYQQALGQGPQFIFQYYREEENGRGNFPPRFSGLQFPNYSSELNVNALELDDSALYLCASSLGTGREAFFGQGTRLTVV.

The rearrangement uses TRBV5-1 and TRBJ2-3, with 9 bases that match TRBD1. Trimming at V came to 8 bases and at J to 0 bases, leaving 4 bases not matched to a gene. CDR1 SGHRS and CDR2 YFSETQ come from the germline V gene. The CDR3 is 14 amino acids. CDR3 amino acids: CASTGTGSTDTQYF. CDR3 nucleotides: TGCGCCAGTACCGGGACAGGGAGCACAGATACGCAGTATTTT.

This sequence joins TRBV2 and TRBJ1-2; no firm D call. V was cut by 6 bases and J by 6 bases, with 14 bases left in between. Germline V CDR1 and CDR2: SNHLY, FYNNEI. The CDR3 sequence is 13 residues long. CDR3 coding DNA: TGTGCCAGCAGCATAAGTCCACAGAATGGCTACACCTTC. This translates into CASSISPQNGYTF.

This clone was detected once. The rearrangement uses TRBV27 and TRBJ2-3; D is uncertain. CDR3 size: 15 residues. Germline CDR1 is MNHEY and CDR2 is SMNVEV (reference sequence). The ends were cut back, 3 bases at V and 2 bases at J, with 12 bases in the middle. In nucleotides, the CDR3 is TGTGCCAGCAGTTTGACAAAACCCAACACAGATACGCAGTATTTT. This translates into CASSLTKPNTDTQYF.

This rearrangement joins TRBV7-3 to TRBJ1-2; D is perhaps TRBD1 (6 bases). The germline gives CDR1 SGHTA, CDR2 FQGTGA. This CDR3 has 16 amino acids. The CDR3 DNA follows: TGTGCTTCCTCGGGCGGAGCAGGGGTGGCCAACTATGGCTACACCTTC. The encoded protein is CASSGGAGVANYGYTF.

The V gene is TRBV30, the J gene TRBJ2-5; no clear D gene. From germline, CDR1 is GTSNPN and CDR2 SVGIG (reference sequence). Trimming took 0 bases from V and 4 from J, leaving 9 bases between them. The CDR3 is 13 residues long. The CDR3 DNA sequence: TGTGCCTGGAGTGTACGGGTCCGAGAGACCCAGTACTTC. Encoded protein: CAWSVRVRETQYF.

The gene calls are TRBV19 and TRBJ1-2; TRBD1 is a possible D gene (6 bases). CDR3 length equals 12 residues. Germline V gene data show CDR1 as LNHDA and CDR2 as SQIVND (reference sequence). Deletions cut 5 bases from V and 8 bases from J, with 12 bases between. This chain's CDR3 is CASSPGTKGYTF. The CDR3 DNA reads TGTGCCAGTAGTCCCGGGACAAAGGGCTACACCTTC. Full variable domain (outside the CDR3, taken from reference TRBV19 and TRBJ1-2): DGGITQSPKYLFRKEGQNVTLSCEQNLNHDAMYWYRQDPGQGLRLIYYSQIVNDFQKGDIAEGYSVSREKKESFPLTVTSAQKNPTAFYLCASSPGTKGYTFGSGTRLTVV.

The chain has TRBV19 and TRBJ1-4; no clear D gene. The CDR3 contains 15 residues. V was shortened by 4 bases and J by 4 bases, with 13 bases between the two germline ends. Looked up from germline, CDR1 is LNHDA and CDR2 is SQIVND (reference sequence). The CDR3 loop reads CASSTTLGFNEKLFF. CDR3 coding DNA: TGTGCCAGTAGTACGACGCTGGGCTTTAATGAAAAACTGTTTTTT.

This chain links TRBV5-1 with TRBJ1-2; 7 bases line up with TRBD1. Germline CDR1 reads SGHRS; CDR2 reads YFSETQ. There are 14 residues in the CDR3. J gave up 8 bases and V 1 base, and 8 bases lay outside the gene matches. The CDR3 region has the DNA TGCGCCAGCAGCTTGCGACAGGGAGGTTTGGGCTACACCTTC. It encodes CASSLRQGGLGYTF.

This clone came up once. The chain uses TRBV7-2 and TRBJ1-1; 8 positions match TRBD1. CDR1 SGHTA and CDR2 FQGNSA come from the germline V gene. This CDR3 has 16 amino acids. The ends lost 5 bases at V and 5 bases at J; junction bases unmatched: 13. CDR3 region: CASSARDRPVVTEAFF. In nucleotides, the CDR3 is TGTGCCAGCAGCGCCCGGGACAGGCCAGTTGTAACTGAAGCTTTCTTT.

The J gene is TRBJ2-3, the V gene TRBV18; the match to TRBD1 covers 7 bases. CDR3 length: 15 residues. The germline CDR1 and CDR2 sequences are KGHSH and LQKENI. V lost 4 bases and J lost 1; bases outside the gene matches: 5. In nucleotides, the CDR3 is TGTGCCAGCTCACACAGGGGTCAGGGCACAGATACGCAGTATTTT. The encoded protein is CASSHRGQGTDTQYF.

The chain is built from TRBV2 and TRBJ2-7, with 8 nucleotides matching TRBD1. In germline, CDR1 is SNHLY, CDR2 FYNNEI. V trimming: 4 bases; J trimming: 7 bases; junction bases outside the gene matches: 9. This CDR3 is 14 amino acids long. The CDR3 region has the DNA TGTGCCAGCAGTGGGGGACAGGCAGTGGGAGAGCAGTACTTC. Translating it yields CASSGGQAVGEQYF.

This sequence joins TRBV5-6 and TRBJ2-7, with D possibly TRBD1 on 5 matching bases. This CDR3 contains 15 residues. Trimming took off 8 bases at V and 3 bases at J, with 21 bases between the two ends. From germline, CDR1 is SGHDT and CDR2 YYEEEE. The CDR3 region has the DNA TGTGCCAGGACCGGCCGAAAATCAGGGTACTACGAGCAGTACTTC. This encodes CARTGRKSGYYEQYF. Full variable domain (missing parts from reference TRBV5-6 and TRBJ2-7): DAGVTQSPTHLIKTRGQQVTLRCSPKSGHDTVSWYQQALGQGPQFIFQYYEEEERQRGNFPDRFSGHQFPNYSSELNVNALLLGDSALYLCARTGRKSGYYEQYFGPGTRLTVT.

The chain is built from TRBV15 and TRBJ2-3; D possibly corresponds to TRBD2 (5 bases). CDR3 length: 14 residues. Trimming removed 1 base at V and 6 bases at J, with 11 bases between. Germline lookup yields CDR1 LNHNV and CDR2 YYDKDF (reference sequence). The CDR3 DNA reads TGTGCCACCAGCAGAGGCCAGGAGGCGGATACGCAGTATTTT. Protein product: CATSRGQEADTQYF.

The V call is TRBV7-9, the J call TRBJ2-1, with a tentative D call TRBD2 (6 bases). Germline-derived CDR1 and CDR2 are SEHNR and FQNEAQ (reference sequence). The CDR3 sequence is 13 residues long. The CDR3 sequence is CASWGRGLNEQFF. CDR3 coding DNA: TGTGCGAGCTGGGGCCGGGGGTTGAATGAGCAGTTCTTC.

This chain uses TRBV30 with TRBJ2-7; a possible D gene is TRBD2 (6 bases). With 2 bases removed from V and 5 bases from J, the gap between germline ends came to 10 bases. CDR1 is GTSNPN and CDR2 is SVGIG in the germline V gene (reference sequence). This CDR3 comprises 12 residues. The chain's CDR3 is CAWSRWRDEQYF. CDR3 bases: TGTGCCTGGAGTCGGTGGAGGGACGAGCAGTACTTC.